Listed below are T cell receptor beta chains from one sample, sequenced in a study of PD-1 blockade in classical Hodgkin lymphoma. This table comes from immunoSEQ multiplex PCR, and its TCRdb copy is limited to in-frame clones, with some not included. This table holds tens of thousands of clones, about 93% found once. The sequencing here drew on peripheral blood mononuclear cells (PBMCs), taken at baseline. Receptors originate from a human donor with classical Hodgkin lymphoma. Both conserved end residues are trimmed from each CDR3. Fields, in order: J gene, D gene, V gene, CDR3 protein. A D gene is named only where the DNA matches it firmly.

J: TRBJ2-3
D: TRBD2
V: TRBV7-6
CDR3: ASSLATSGRDTQY

J: TRBJ2-7
D: NA
V: TRBV19
CDR3: ASSIKPGVYEQY

J: TRBJ2-7
D: TRBD2
V: TRBV5-1
CDR3: ASREGPMEEQY

J: TRBJ2-3
D: TRBD1
V: TRBV7-9
CDR3: ASSSTLKQGIGPTDTQY

J: TRBJ2-5
D: TRBD1
V: TRBV27
CDR3: ASSLGTGLETQY

J: TRBJ2-7
D: NA
V: TRBV5-4
CDR3: ASSFDGRQSSYEQY

J: TRBJ1-5
D: NA
V: TRBV11-3
CDR3: ASSLASDRPQH

J: TRBJ1-5
D: TRBD1
V: TRBV19
CDR3: ASSRQGQLLSNQPQH

J: TRBJ2-6
D: NA
V: TRBV28
CDR3: ASSFLGSGANVLT

J: TRBJ2-5
D: NA
V: TRBV6-1
CDR3: ASSEAWGFGETQY

J: TRBJ2-5
D: NA
V: TRBV5-1
CDR3: ASSWGATAGETQY

J: TRBJ1-6
D: NA
V: TRBV11-2
CDR3: ASSSLRMLGAPLH

J: TRBJ2-3
D: NA
V: TRBV5-1
CDR3: ASSLRTGSTDTQY

J: TRBJ1-1
D: TRBD1
V: TRBV28
CDR3: ASTKDRLKAF

J: TRBJ2-1
D: TRBD2
V: TRBV18
CDR3: ASSPLGTSGVSEQF

J: TRBJ1-5
D: NA
V: TRBV27
CDR3: ASRGDSRNQPQH

J: TRBJ2-1
D: NA
V: TRBV7-3
CDR3: ASSLGAGSGNEQF

J: TRBJ2-5
D: TRBD2
V: TRBV7-9
CDR3: ASSLRTSGNQETQY

J: TRBJ1-2
D: TRBD1
V: TRBV19
CDR3: ASSPAGGYGYT

J: TRBJ1-2
D: NA
V: TRBV7-3
CDR3: ASSPSTGTEFYGYT

J: TRBJ1-4
D: TRBD1
V: TRBV5-1
CDR3: ASSLQGATNEKLF

J: TRBJ1-2
D: NA
V: TRBV27
CDR3: ASSSMSDYGYT

J: TRBJ1-5
D: NA
V: TRBV7-6
CDR3: ASSLGPYQPSNQPQH

J: TRBJ2-7
D: TRBD2
V: TRBV28
CDR3: ASGRGASGSRVEQY

J: TRBJ2-1
D: NA
V: TRBV19
CDR3: ASSIFDYNEQF

J: TRBJ2-7
D: NA
V: TRBV28
CDR3: ATDSSSSYEQY

J: TRBJ1-4
D: TRBD1
V: TRBV6-5
CDR3: ASTRDRDEKLF

J: TRBJ2-3
D: NA
V: TRBV5-1
CDR3: ASSLAPGPDTQY

J: TRBJ2-7
D: NA
V: TRBV19
CDR3: ASSKMIGNVWSSAGGYEQY

J: TRBJ1-3
D: NA
V: TRBV6-1
CDR3: ASSEAIGASGNTIY

J: TRBJ2-1
D: TRBD1
V: TRBV13
CDR3: ASDWGQGDNEQF

J: TRBJ2-3
D: NA
V: TRBV4-3
CDR3: ASSQTSGQDTQY

J: TRBJ1-1
D: NA
V: TRBV29-1
CDR3: SVAEQGTSREAF

J: TRBJ2-7
D: TRBD1
V: TRBV11-1
CDR3: ASSLIQGAYEQY

J: TRBJ2-1
D: NA
V: TRBV29-1
CDR3: SVEDLSRSYNEQF

J: TRBJ2-2
D: TRBD1
V: TRBV5-6
CDR3: ASSGGQGATGELF

J: TRBJ2-3
D: NA
V: TRBV7-9
CDR3: ASSTRGHPADTQY

J: TRBJ2-3
D: NA
V: TRBV2
CDR3: ASSENGWSTQY

J: TRBJ2-5
D: NA
V: TRBV29-1
CDR3: SLMGEQETQY

J: TRBJ2-1
D: TRBD1
V: TRBV13
CDR3: ASSSGTGTFNEQF

J: TRBJ1-1
D: NA
V: TRBV6-5
CDR3: ASSYSQGRNTEAF

J: TRBJ2-7
D: TRBD2
V: TRBV6-1
CDR3: ASRRTSAYEQY

J: TRBJ2-2
D: NA
V: TRBV30
CDR3: AWGEGGELF

J: TRBJ1-3
D: NA
V: TRBV7-8
CDR3: ASSLLGGGSGNTIY

J: TRBJ1-5
D: TRBD1
V: TRBV5-1
CDR3: ASSLGQGGQPQH

J: TRBJ2-7
D: TRBD2
V: TRBV15
CDR3: ATSRDRLAGEEGYEQY

J: TRBJ2-5
D: NA
V: TRBV4-2
CDR3: ASSQAGLQETQY

J: TRBJ2-7
D: NA
V: TRBV6-1
CDR3: ASITWSMSYEQY

J: TRBJ1-3
D: TRBD1
V: TRBV30
CDR3: ACQQGNRNTIY

J: TRBJ2-3
D: NA
V: TRBV7-2
CDR3: ASSLVFSFTDTQY

J: TRBJ2-1
D: TRBD2
V: TRBV28
CDR3: ASSLGGLAGSWNNEQF

J: TRBJ2-3
D: TRBD2
V: TRBV6-1
CDR3: ASMLIAGGTDTQY

J: TRBJ2-2
D: NA
V: TRBV5-6
CDR3: ASSLPYTGELF